This T cell receptor beta chain comes out of a study of cytomegalovirus exposure and HLA in healthy donors (dated by TCRdb to about 2017). About the study as a whole: An earlier analysis of a few hundred of the donors reported approximately 280 Gb of sequence data and around 120 million unique TCR beta sequences obtained from roughly 180 million T cells. Because of strong linkage in the cohort, roughly five DR-DQ haplotypes were treated as single units for association and clustering. HLA typing included class I and class II loci at four-digit resolution. An earlier analysis of 587 of the donors used high-throughput TCR beta sequencing to judge whether each TCR beta V gene segment behaved as functional or pseudogenic. An early release that covered roughly 600 HLA-typed donors contained around 330 gigabases of sequencing data and roughly 84 million unique TCR sequences. Donor age, sex, ethnicity and CMV serostatus were compiled together with the repertoire data. Besides the first cohort of around 700 subjects, a separate validation cohort made up of over 95 different subjects was used. To predict cytomegalovirus infection status, the study combined high-throughput TCR immunosequencing, statistical association of individual TCRs with disease status, and machine learning. Of the roughly 400 genotyped donors, 65% to 90% were placed in the genetic ancestry cluster associated with self-reported Caucasian donors. All discovery cohort repertoires had been generated on a single sequencing platform. In a later analysis, previously published TCR beta repertoires from about 640 donors were re-analyzed and high-resolution HLA genotyping was added so that TCR occurrence patterns could be studied. The number of typed donors differed by locus: 629-630 for A, B, C, DRB1 and DQB1; roughly 510 for DQA1; 606 for DPA1; and roughly 470 for DPB1. The study aimed to test whether signatures of past pathogen exposure could be identified by cataloging public T cell receptors. In the later analysis, no new phenotypic data were used to find candidate immune exposures; instead, reliance was placed on TCR beta sequences and their occurrence across donors. Among 300 to 500 genotyped donors of the cohort, an average of around 250,000 unique TCR beta nucleotide sequences was sequenced per donor, of which about 19% were non-productive. The study profiled the T cell repertoires of some 610 subjects by immunosequencing and related them to cytomegalovirus serostatus. A later genetic analysis used genome-wide SNP genotypes for about 65% of the roughly 670 donors, treating that subset as a discovery cohort. What the work shows at the level of the full study, not this receptor alone: When HLA alleles, especially DR and DQ, strongly co-occurred, attributing TCR associations to individual alleles was difficult. Compared with equally common non-associated chains, HLA-associated TCR beta chains in a later analysis were more clonally expanded and had lower generation probabilities. Several of the top co-occurrence clusters appeared to be linked to parvovirus B19, influenza, CMV and Epstein-Barr virus, according to a later analysis. According to a later genetic analysis, donors in an Asian-associated ancestry cluster had fewer N-insertions in productive TCRs than the roughly 700-donor mean. Presence/absence analyses assumed roughly uniform sequencing depth across donors, an assumption that may not hold. The classifier was reported to diagnose cytomegalovirus status with high specificity and sensitivity in both the original cohort and the validation cohort. Immune exposure information for the cohort was limited to CMV serostatus. A cluster of highly shared sequence variants was judged likely to be a technical artifact of the sequencing pipeline. In a later analysis, TCR association rates were found to vary across HLA loci, with the most associated TCRs seen for DRB1 alleles and the fewest for HLA-C alleles. An association between a missense DCLRE1C variant and V-gene and J-gene trimming of TCR beta chains was found in a later genetic analysis and replicated in an independent cohort. A further reported finding was that TCR beta sequences accurately predicted the HLA-A and HLA-B alleles for most subjects in the first cohort. The authors suggested that the approach could potentially be generalized to other disease states and immunological phenotypes. Most TCR sequences were seen in very few donors, while some public TCRs were found in many individuals. In the study, around 150 TCR beta chains were listed as associated with cytomegalovirus. Some IMGT-functional V segments, including TRBV6-2 and TRBV6-3, could not be told apart with the 87-base-pair reads, so those segments were excluded. The cohort was sequenced for TCR beta chains only, and without alpha or paired-chain data the features that could be detected were limited. Three of the identified cytomegalovirus-associated TCR beta chains were confirmed in vitro to be specific for cytomegalovirus antigens. At a false discovery rate of 0.05, a later analysis linked about 17,000 TCR beta sequences to specific HLA alleles. Correlated functional status among segregating V segments might reflect linkage disequilibrium, but an unknown experimental factor could not be ruled out. Because some donors lacked HLA typing at each locus, the association tests relied only on the typed subset. In an earlier analysis of approximately 590 of the donors, most TCR beta V segments were observed in productive rearrangements about 87% or about 30% of the time, broadly matching IMGT annotations. Most CMV-associated TCR beta chains appeared to be HLA-restricted in a later analysis, and the HLA associations seemed to be driven largely by CMV exposure. Over 15 rarely observed V segments, including chromosome 9 orphons, were excluded from the earlier analysis of 550 to 700 of the donors because counts were too low.

For this clone: Its cognate antigen has yet to be identified. No clone much larger than this one lies a single base away; base qualities are absent.

The cohort was made up of 500 to 800 healthy bone marrow donors. All cohort members were sampled while nominally healthy, although unrecorded immune exposures were likely present. The donor was CMV seropositive and was included in the group of 300 or so seropositive cohort members. A peripheral blood sample was collected from each donor, and TCR beta sequencing was performed on peripheral blood mononuclear cells. Genomic DNA extraction from the blood cell samples was performed with the Qiagen DNeasy Blood Extraction Kit. Library preparation employed the immunoSEQ multiplex PCR assay. For the multiplex PCR, a mixture combining 60 forward primers for TCR Vbeta segments and 13 reverse primers for TCR Jbeta segments was used. Amplification of the CDR3 region of rearranged TCR beta genes was performed with a multiplex PCR assay on genomic DNA. The amplified TCR beta libraries were sequenced on the Illumina HiSeq System as 87-base-pair reads. In the original analysis: A later analysis tallied 75 million to 95 million unique TCR beta chains across the approximately 670 repertoires, and some 10 million of those chains were shared by two or more donors. To remove PCR and sequencing errors, raw reads were error-corrected and collapsed into unique sequences using a nearest-neighbor algorithm that merged closely related sequences. V, D and J gene segments were assigned by aligning CDR3 sequences to IMGT reference sequences. For a sequence to be retained, at least a six-nucleotide match to both a V gene segment and a J gene segment was required. Rearrangements were classified as productive when the CDR3 lacked stop codons and remained in frame with V and J, and all other rearrangements were classified as non-productive. Following IMGT convention, CDR3 was defined as the stretch from the second conserved V-encoded cysteine up to the conserved J-encoded phenylalanine. In an earlier analysis of more than 550 of the donors, sequences lacking an unambiguous match to a single V gene segment were excluded. An earlier analysis of some 610 of the donors called V segments functional above 56.7% productive rearrangements and segregating when the between-donor standard deviation exceeded 5%. A statistical classification framework was built for diagnosing cytomegalovirus status from the catalog of TCR beta chain sequences. V and J gene assignment, in a later analysis, came from comparing TCR nucleotide sequences with IMGT/GENE-DB human TR gene sequences. The TCRdist pipeline was used in a later analysis to assign CDR3 sequences and most-parsimonious VDJ recombination scenarios. A later analysis defined each TCR beta chain by its CDR3 amino acid sequence plus V-gene family, and excluded reads lacking a unique V-gene family. In a later analysis, 450 to 600 highly shared, low-generation-probability nucleotide sequences were removed to address suspected cross-contamination and a sequencing artifact. In a later analysis, a clonal expansion index for each public chain was calculated from normalized within-repertoire ranks of inferred template counts. Generation probabilities in a later analysis came from a VDJ recombination model fitted to out-of-frame rearrangements, and those results were checked against IGoR. In a later analysis, TCR-TCR, TCR-HLA and TCR-CMV co-occurrence was scored with hypergeometric tests, and a repertoire-size bias correction was applied to TCR pairs. A later analysis estimated false discovery rates by permuting HLA or CMV assignments 20 times. In a later analysis, co-occurring TCRs were grouped using DBSCAN, with TCRdist sequence similarity added in when clustering inside HLA-allele-positive subsets. Co-occurrence clustering excluded repertoires with fewer than 30,000 or more than 120,000 public chains, plus five with anomalous nucleotide sharing. TCRdb obtained this table from immuneACCESS and retained in-frame rearrangements with V and J assigned. These tables miss some clones; where compared with another copy, unresolved V genes account for less than half of the shortfall, and the remainder is unexplained. V and J calls and clone size are those listed in that table; D and trimming were worked out from the DNA. For this sample the table gives about 67,000 clones, of which more than 80% were detected only once. The ten largest clones add up to 9% to 14% of the sample.

From cysteine to phenylalanine, the CDR3 is 14 amino acids long. The only DNA kept is the CDR3, 42 bases in frame from the first base. Compared with germline, V lacks 6 bases and J lacks 4 bases; bases without a gene match: 5. In the germline V gene (reference sequence), CDR1 corresponds to LNHDA and CDR2 to SQIVND. Sequenced input: PBMCs. The chain is made from TRBV19 and TRBJ2-2; 7 of the junction bases match TRBD2. The TCR originated in a woman in her thirties in good health and CMV-seropositive. The CDR3 is CASSRTSTTGELFF. The nucleotides read TGTGCCAGTAGCAGGACTAGTACCACCGGGGAGCTGTTTTTT.